These 10 T cell receptor beta chains share one sample of origin, sequenced in a study of cytomegalovirus exposure and HLA in healthy donors (TCRdb year 2017). Libraries came from the immunoSEQ multiplex PCR assay. A mixture of 60 forward primers for TCR Vbeta segments and 13 reverse primers for TCR Jbeta segments was used in the multiplex PCR. Drawn from immuneACCESS, this table holds only the in-frame rearrangements with V and J called that TCRdb kept. Clones are partly lost; checked studies trace under half to an unresolved V gene and leave the rest unexplained. The table for this sample lists some 77,000 clones; roughly 80% of them were counted only once. About 20% of the sample comes from the top ten. Sequencing input: PBMCs. The receptor set was obtained from a woman between 35 and 50 years old in good health and CMV-seropositive.

The chain is built from TRBV19 and TRBJ2-1; D is unclear. V was shortened by 10 bases and J by 8 bases, with 21 bases between the two germline ends. The CDR3 totals 14 residues. The germline gives CDR1 LNHDA, CDR2 SQIVND (reference sequence). Written as DNA, the CDR3 is TGTGCCACCCATGGGCTACGCGCAACAGATGAGCAGTTCTTC. This encodes CATHGLRATDEQFF.

The DNA of the CDR3 is TGTGCCAGCAATAAAGGCGGACTTGACAATGAGCAGTTCTTC. It translates to CASNKGGLDNEQFF. V is TRBV9 and J is TRBJ2-1, with D possibly matching TRBD2 (5 bases). Germline CDR1 is SGDLS and CDR2 is YYNGEE. CDR3 size: 14 residues. Trimming cost V 6 bases and J 5 bases, with 15 bases left between them.

This clone was found once. The chain couples TRBV28 to TRBJ2-6, with unresolved D. The V end was cut by 11 bases, the J end by 1 base, with 9 bases between. The germline CDR1 and CDR2 sequences are MDHEN and SYDVKM. This CDR3 has 13 residues. In nucleotides, the CDR3 is TGTGCCGCGAAGCCTTCTGGGGCCAACGTCCTGACTTTC. This encodes CAAKPSGANVLTF.

The chain links TRBV28 to TRBJ2-3, with 8 nucleotides matching TRBD2. The CDR3 sequence is 18 residues long. Trimming took 5 bases from V and 0 from J; bases not matched to a gene: 13. In germline, CDR1 is MDHEN, CDR2 SYDVKM. CDR3 coding DNA: TGTGCCAGCAGTACTGTAGCGGGAATGATAGTTAGCACAGATACGCAGTATTTT. This sequence encodes CASSTVAGMIVSTDTQYF.

The genes are TRBV7-8 and TRBJ2-7, with D tentatively TRBD1 (5 bases). Germline V gene data show CDR1 as SGHVS and CDR2 as FQNEAQ. CDR3 length: 14 amino acids. V lost 3 bases, J lost 5 bases, and 14 bases lay in between. The CDR3 here is CASSFGAGSHEQYF. DNA for the CDR3: TGTGCCAGCAGCTTTGGGGCAGGTTCCCACGAGCAGTACTTC.

The chain couples TRBV28 to TRBJ2-3; perhaps TRBD2 as D (6 bases). The CDR3 runs 14 residues. CDR1 and CDR2 from the germline V gene are MDHEN and SYDVKM. With 3 bases removed from V and 2 bases from J, the gap between germline ends came to 9 bases. The CDR3 reads CASSFAGPTDTQYF. The CDR3 DNA is TGTGCCAGCAGTTTTGCGGGACCCACAGATACGCAGTATTTT.

This clone was seen a few times. The V gene is TRBV4-2, the J gene TRBJ1-6; 10 positions agree with TRBD1. With V trimmed by 0 bases and J by 9 bases, 8 bases remained unmatched. Germline V gene sequence: CDR1 LGHNA, CDR2 YNFKEQ. The CDR3 extends over 17 amino acids. CDR3 sequence: CASSQDGTGAEFSPLHF. CDR3 in DNA: TGTGCCAGCAGCCAAGACGGGACAGGGGCCGAATTTTCACCCCTCCACTTT.

The chain carries TRBV6-6 and TRBJ2-1; D perhaps matches TRBD2 (5 bases). CDR1 and CDR2 from the germline V gene are MNHNY and SVGAGI (reference sequence). The CDR3 extends over 15 amino acids. V lost 2 bases and J 6 bases, leaving 14 bases between the germline ends. The CDR3 sequence: CASSYDGSSLNEQFF. In DNA form, the CDR3 reads TGTGCCAGCAGTTACGATGGCTCTAGCCTCAATGAGCAGTTCTTC.

The CDR3 spells CASKRDRGKNEQFF. The CDR3 region has the DNA TGTGCCAGCAAAAGGGACAGGGGCAAGAATGAGCAGTTCTTC. This chain joins TRBV5-8 and TRBJ2-1, with 10 bases fitting TRBD1. Per the germline V gene, CDR1 is SGHTS and CDR2 is YDEGEE. V lost 6 bases to trimming and J lost 7 bases; unmatched junction nucleotides: 7. There are 14 residues in the CDR3.

V usage is TRBV7-9 and J usage is TRBJ1-3; the D gene is possibly TRBD1 (6 bases). Trimming removed 5 bases at V and 1 base at J, with 24 bases between. This CDR3 has 19 residues. Germline CDR1 is SEHNR and CDR2 is FQNEAQ (reference sequence). The chain's CDR3 is CASSPRPGQGGVSGNTIYF. As DNA, the CDR3 is TGTGCCAGCAGCCCGAGACCGGGACAAGGTGGAGTTTCTGGAAACACCATATATTTT.